The T cell receptor beta chain under discussion was sequenced for a study of T-cell memory formation after mild COVID-19. Background on the study: The two donors had largely donor-specific TCR clusters. General observations from the study: Researchers could not confirm that second-wave clones peaking on day 37 targeted SARS-CoV-2. Clones contracting day 15 to 85 were balanced CD4/CD8; later expanders leaned CD4+. The pre-infection memory compartment contained some responding clones, suggesting cross-reactive memory joined.

Each CDR3 protein gets one entry after TCRdb re-called the 5' RACE reads with MiXCR. This repertoire shows roughly 40,000 distinct CDR3 sequences, 7.3% found once; its top ten account for 1.4% to 1.5%. Regarding this clonotype: The antigen is undetermined.

This CDR3 contains 17 residues. Trimming removed 1 base from V and 0 bases from J, with 10 bases in between. Germline lookup yields CDR1 SGHTA and CDR2 FQGNSA. The chain joins TRBV7-2 to TRBJ2-6; no clear D gene. What was sequenced was PBMCs or a T cell subset sorted from them (not recorded which). The receptor was derived from a man aged 18-30 years who had mild COVID-19 (a few samples of this study predate the infection). Cell type and time point are not known. CDR3 bases: TGTGCCAGCAGCTTAGACATACTCAGCTCTGGGGCCAACGTCCTGACTTTC. This translates into CASSLDILSSGANVLTF.